These 16 T cell receptor beta chains share one sample of origin, sequenced in a study of blood T cell repertoires in COVID-19. Libraries were prepared by immunoSEQ multiplex PCR; TCRdb keeps only in-frame clonotypes and omits some of them. This table has some 150,000 clones, approximately 84% appearing once. The source material was peripheral blood. These receptor sequences come from a human donor in a cohort sampled during active COVID-19.

Ten or more counts support this clone. V usage is TRBV2 and J usage is TRBJ2-7; D perhaps matches TRBD1 (6 bases). Germline-derived CDR1 and CDR2 are SNHLY and FYNNEI. V lost 4 bases to trimming and J lost 6 bases, with 16 bases between them. The CDR3 runs to 14 residues. The DNA of the CDR3 is TGTGCCAGCAGTGGGGTGAGGGTAGGGGGCGAGCAGTACTTC. It yields the protein CASSGVRVGGEQYF.

V usage is TRBV6-1 and J usage is TRBJ2-2, with TRBD2 as a possible D gene (6 bases). Trimming took off 6 bases at V and 3 bases at J, with 11 bases between the two ends. The CDR3 contains 14 residues. Germline CDR1 and CDR2: MNHNS and SASEGT. CDR3 DNA sequence: TGTGCCAGCAGGGCCGGGACTCACACCGGGGAGCTGTTTTTT. The encoded protein is CASRAGTHTGELFF.

The rearrangement uses TRBV29-1 and TRBJ1-3, with D possibly TRBD1 on 5 matching bases. The V gene's germline CDR1 is SQVTM and CDR2 ANQGSEA. Trimming pared 4 bases from V and 4 bases from J, leaving 11 bases between. This CDR3 region has 13 residues. CDR3 protein: CSVAVGGGNTIYF. For the CDR3, the DNA is TGCAGCGTTGCGGTCGGGGGGGGAAACACCATATATTTT.

This clone has just one count. The chain recombines TRBV7-9 with TRBJ2-7, with 10 nucleotides matching TRBD1. In germline, CDR1 is SEHNR, CDR2 FQNEAQ (reference sequence). Losses at the gene ends were 5 bases for V and 2 bases for J; bases not matched to a gene: 3. CDR3 length equals 14 residues. The CDR3: CASSQGQGPYEQYF. CDR3 DNA sequence: TGTGCCAGCAGCCAGGGACAGGGGCCCTACGAGCAGTACTTC.

This sequence joins TRBV6-5 and TRBJ2-7; no clear D gene. CDR3 size: 14 residues. Deletions cut 2 bases from V and 1 base from J, with 9 bases between. Germline lookup yields CDR1 MNHEY and CDR2 SVGAGI. The CDR3 nucleotides are TGTGCCAGCAGTTACGGAGTTGGATCCTACGAGCAGTACTTC. This encodes CASSYGVGSYEQYF.

The chain links TRBV3-1 (or the pseudogene TRBV3-2) to TRBJ2-7, with 8 bases that match TRBD1. Germline V gene lookup returns CDR1 LGHDT and CDR2 YNNKEL (reference sequence). The CDR3 consists of 14 residues. J was trimmed by 0 bases and V by 4 bases; bases with no gene match: 2. The CDR3 DNA sequence: TGTGCCAGCAGCCGGGACAGGAGCTCCTACGAGCAGTACTTC. Encoded protein: CASSRDRSSYEQYF.

The gene calls are TRBV4-1 and TRBJ2-3; 10 nucleotides line up with TRBD2. This CDR3 has 16 residues. V was clipped by 4 bases and J by 4 bases; unmatched bases: 8. The germline gives CDR1 MGHRA, CDR2 YSYEKL. The CDR3 DNA reads as TGCGCCAGCAGCCCCGGCAGCGGGAGGGCCTCAGATACGCAGTATTTT. Protein sequence: CASSPGSGRASDTQYF.

This chain links TRBV24-1 with TRBJ2-7, with a tentative D call TRBD2 (5 bases). Trimming pared 2 bases from V and 5 bases from J, leaving 9 bases between. Germline CDR1 KGHDR, CDR2 SFDVKD. This CDR3 region has 13 residues. CDR3 bases: TGTGCCACCAGTGATTCCCCGGGGAACGAGCAGTACGTC. Translating gives CATSDSPGNEQYV.

The J gene is TRBJ2-3, the V gene TRBV6-1, with 9 positions matching TRBD2. The J segment lost 0 bases and the V segment lost 3 bases, leaving 7 bases of the junction unmatched. The germline gives CDR1 MNHNS, CDR2 SASEGT. The CDR3 sequence is 17 residues long. For the CDR3, the DNA is TGTGCCAGCAGTGAGCAGAAAGGGACTAGCAGCACAGATACGCAGTATTTT. It specifies CASSEQKGTSSTDTQYF.

The chain is built from TRBV6-6 and TRBJ1-5, with 11 bases aligning to TRBD1. Trimming at V came to 6 bases and at J to 4 bases, leaving 8 bases not matched to a gene. The CDR3 sequence is 16 residues long. Per germline, CDR1 MNHNY and CDR2 SVGAGI (reference sequence). The chain's CDR3 is CASRDSGTGGNQPQHF. The CDR3 bases are TGTGCCAGCAGAGACTCCGGGACAGGGGGGAATCAGCCCCAGCATTTT.

This chain uses TRBV5-4 with TRBJ1-1, with D possibly being TRBD1 (6 bases). Trimming shortened V by 3 bases and J by 3 bases, and 15 bases separated the two germline ends. This CDR3 region has 15 residues. Germline lookup yields CDR1 SGHNT and CDR2 YYREEE (reference sequence). The CDR3 DNA reads TGTGCCAGCAGCTCCCACAGGGATTGGGACACTGAAGCTTTCTTT. It codes for CASSSHRDWDTEAFF.

There are a few counts of this clone. This sequence joins TRBV7-9 and TRBJ1-4; possible D gene TRBD1, 5 bases. The CDR3 contains 17 residues. Between the trimmed V and J ends, which lost 2 bases and 6 bases, there was a span of 19 bases. Germline V gene data show CDR1 as SEHNR and CDR2 as FQNEAQ (reference sequence). CDR3 nucleotides: TGTGCCAGCAGCTTACCAAAGGGGCGAACGGTTGATGAAAAACTGTTTTTT. It is translated as CASSLPKGRTVDEKLFF.

The CDR3 DNA sequence: TGTGCCAGCAGCGAGGGTTTTGGGGCAAACCCCACCGGGGAGCTGTTTTTT. It translates to CASSEGFGANPTGELFF. This chain joins TRBV9 and TRBJ2-2; D is possibly TRBD1 (5 bases). Per the germline V gene, CDR1 is SGDLS and CDR2 is YYNGEE. Trimming shortened V by 3 bases and J by 4 bases, and 19 bases separated the two germline ends. CDR3 length: 17 amino acids. Full variable domain (missing parts from reference TRBV9 and TRBJ2-2): DSGVTQTPKHLITATGQRVTLRCSPRSGDLSVYWYQQSLDQGLQFLIQYYNGEERAKGNILERFSAQQFPDLHSELNLSSLELGDSALYFCASSEGFGANPTGELFFGEGSRLTVL.

A few counts support this clone. This chain links TRBV6-1 with TRBJ2-7; TRBD1 aligns across 9 bases. Germline CDR1 and CDR2: MNHNS and SASEGT. The CDR3 runs to 15 residues. With 3 bases clipped from V and 5 bases from J, the junction kept 8 bases outside the gene matches. CDR3 sequence reads: CASSEPGQGSHEQYF. CDR3 DNA sequence: TGTGCCAGCAGTGAGCCGGGACAGGGTTCCCACGAGCAGTACTTC.

The V call is TRBV6-2 or TRBV6-3, the J call TRBJ2-7; no definite D call. The CDR3 has 15 amino acids. CDR1 is MNHEY, CDR2 SVGEGT, per germline. V dropped 6 bases and J dropped 0 bases, with 15 bases sitting between them. The CDR3 is CASSLVAVSSYEQYF. The CDR3 DNA follows: TGTGCCAGCAGCCTCGTGGCCGTCTCCTCCTACGAGCAGTACTTC.

This sequence joins TRBV5-1 and TRBJ2-1, with 9 positions matching TRBD2. There are 14 residues in the CDR3. Germline loops: CDR1 SGHRS, CDR2 YFSETQ. The V and J ends lost 4 bases and 11 bases, in that order; junction bases with no gene match: 10. The CDR3 DNA is TGCGCCAGCAGCCTCCGGACTAGCGCCCGTCAGCAGTTCTTC. It yields the protein CASSLRTSARQQFF.